This T cell receptor beta chain was recovered during a study of blood T cell repertoires in COVID-19. Study-wide context: The study drew acute and convalescent COVID-19 samples from the United States, Italy and Spain. T cells, B-cell-depleted T cells, or PBMCs provided the cDNA or gDNA that served as material.

Under the authors' procedure: How many nucleated cells were present was estimated from reference gene primer amplification. Clones were read by immunoSEQ multiplex PCR, and TCRdb kept only the in-frame ones, dropping some. V, J and clone size are those of that table, while D and trimming were read from the DNA. The repertoire has 180,000 or so clones, 85% to 90% of them found once; the top ten carry approximately 6.2%. This TCR derives from a man between 40 and 49 years old who had recovered from COVID-19. The specimen sequenced was PBMCs or T cells enriched from blood (not recorded which).

The CDR3 DNA reads TGTGCCAGCAGAGTGGGACAGATCACCGGGGAGCTGTTTTTT. This gives the protein CASRVGQITGELFF. The chain couples TRBV7-3 to TRBJ2-2; 7 bases align to TRBD1. Germline V CDR1 and CDR2: SGHTA, FQGTGA. V shed 6 bases and J 4 bases; nucleotides not matched to a gene: 5. This CDR3 comprises 14 residues.